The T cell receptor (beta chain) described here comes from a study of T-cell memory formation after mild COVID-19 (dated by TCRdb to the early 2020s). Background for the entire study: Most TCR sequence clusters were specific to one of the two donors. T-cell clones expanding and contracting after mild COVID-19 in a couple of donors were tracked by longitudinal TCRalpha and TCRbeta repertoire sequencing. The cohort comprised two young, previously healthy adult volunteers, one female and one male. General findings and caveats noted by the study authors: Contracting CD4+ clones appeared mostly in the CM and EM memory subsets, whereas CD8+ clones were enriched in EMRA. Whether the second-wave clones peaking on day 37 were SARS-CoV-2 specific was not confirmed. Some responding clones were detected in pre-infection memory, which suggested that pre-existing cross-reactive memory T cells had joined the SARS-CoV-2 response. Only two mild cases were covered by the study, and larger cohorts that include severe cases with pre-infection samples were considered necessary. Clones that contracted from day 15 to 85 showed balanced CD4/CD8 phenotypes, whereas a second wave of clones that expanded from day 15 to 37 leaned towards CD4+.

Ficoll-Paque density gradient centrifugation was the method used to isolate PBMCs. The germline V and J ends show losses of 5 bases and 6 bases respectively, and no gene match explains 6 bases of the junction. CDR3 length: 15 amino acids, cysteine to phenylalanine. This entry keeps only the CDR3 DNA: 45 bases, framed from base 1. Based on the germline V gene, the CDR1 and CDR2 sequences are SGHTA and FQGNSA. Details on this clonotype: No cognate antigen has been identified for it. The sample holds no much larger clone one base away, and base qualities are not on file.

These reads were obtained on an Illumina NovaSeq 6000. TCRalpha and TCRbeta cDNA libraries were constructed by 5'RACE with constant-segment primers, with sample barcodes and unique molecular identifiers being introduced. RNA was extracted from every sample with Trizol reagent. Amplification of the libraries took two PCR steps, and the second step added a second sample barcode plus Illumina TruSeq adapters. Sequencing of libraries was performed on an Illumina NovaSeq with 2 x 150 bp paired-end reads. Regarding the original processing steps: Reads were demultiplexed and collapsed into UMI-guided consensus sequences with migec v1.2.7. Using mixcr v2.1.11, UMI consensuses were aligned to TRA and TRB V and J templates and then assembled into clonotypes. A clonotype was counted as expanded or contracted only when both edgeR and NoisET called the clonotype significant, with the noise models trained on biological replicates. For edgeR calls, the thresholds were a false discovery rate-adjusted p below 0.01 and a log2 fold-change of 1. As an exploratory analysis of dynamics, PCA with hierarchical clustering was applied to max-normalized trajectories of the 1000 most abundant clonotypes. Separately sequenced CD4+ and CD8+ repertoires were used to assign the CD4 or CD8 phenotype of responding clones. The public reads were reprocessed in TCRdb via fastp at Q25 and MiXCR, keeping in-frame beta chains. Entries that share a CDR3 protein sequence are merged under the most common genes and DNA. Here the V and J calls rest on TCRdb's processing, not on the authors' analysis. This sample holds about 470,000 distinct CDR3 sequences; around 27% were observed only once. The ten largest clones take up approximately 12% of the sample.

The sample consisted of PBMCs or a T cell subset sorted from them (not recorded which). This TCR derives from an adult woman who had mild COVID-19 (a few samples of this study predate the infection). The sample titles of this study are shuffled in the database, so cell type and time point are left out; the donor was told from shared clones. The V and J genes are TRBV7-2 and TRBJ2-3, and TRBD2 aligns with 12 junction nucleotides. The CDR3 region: CASSPTSGGYDTQYF. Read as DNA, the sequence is TGTGCCAGCAGCCCGACTAGCGGGGGATATGATACGCAGTATTTT.